This T cell receptor (beta chain) was retrieved from a study of OX40 agonist ivuxolimab in advanced cancers. On the study more broadly: Patients were dosed with the agonistic anti-OX40 (CD134) antibody ivuxolimab.

This clone has a single count. Its target is unknown. The CDR3 runs to 13 residues. The V and J ends lost 1 base and 7 bases respectively, with 11 bases between them. Germline CDR1 GTSNPN, CDR2 SVGIG (reference sequence). Study-level findings and limits: In a subset of nonresponders, normalized T-cell clonal expansion was also low.

This table comes from immunoSEQ multiplex PCR, and its TCRdb copy is limited to in-frame clones, with some not included. The sample yields 85,000 to 100,000 clones, around 87% seen once. Specimen: CD4+ or CD8+ T cells sorted from blood, collected in a trial of the OX40 agonist ivuxolimab. This clonotype was sampled from an adult with an advanced solid tumor such as melanoma, head and neck, liver or kidney cancer. This chain connects TRBV30 to TRBJ2-1, with D unclear. CDR3 protein: CAWSAPPFNEQFF. The CDR3, as DNA: TGTGCCTGGAGTGCCCCTCCTTTTAATGAGCAGTTCTTC.